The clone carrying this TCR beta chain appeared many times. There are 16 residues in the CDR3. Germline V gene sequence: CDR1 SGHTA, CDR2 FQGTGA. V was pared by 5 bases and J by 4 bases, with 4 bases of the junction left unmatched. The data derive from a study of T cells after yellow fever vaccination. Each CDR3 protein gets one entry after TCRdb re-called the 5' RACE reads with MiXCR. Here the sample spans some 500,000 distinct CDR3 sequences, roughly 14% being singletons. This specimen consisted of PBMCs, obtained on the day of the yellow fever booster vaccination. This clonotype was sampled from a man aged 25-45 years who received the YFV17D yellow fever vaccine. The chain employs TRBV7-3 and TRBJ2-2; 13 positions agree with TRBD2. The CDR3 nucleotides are TGTGCCAGCAGCCCAGGACTAGCGGGAGTCACCGGGGAGCTGTTTTTT. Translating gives CASSPGLAGVTGELFF.